Sequencing of this T cell receptor (beta chain) was carried out in a study of technical replicates of blood from a handful of donors. Germline-derived CDR1 and CDR2 are MNHEY and SVGAGI. CDR3 size: 15 residues. V was trimmed by 6 bases and J by 0 bases, leaving 12 bases between them. Sequenced by immunoSEQ multiplex PCR; TCRdb stores in-frame clones only, minus some. The sample includes about 100,000 clones, about 95% seen only once; the top ten take 0.3% to 0.35%. This receptor was identified in a human donor in good health. Sequenced: T cells isolated from PBMCs. This chain connects TRBV6-5 to TRBJ2-1; D gene ambiguous. The CDR3 loop is CASSVVSFSYNEQFF. CDR3 coding DNA: TGTGCCAGCAGCGTAGTTTCCTTCTCCTACAATGAGCAGTTCTTC.